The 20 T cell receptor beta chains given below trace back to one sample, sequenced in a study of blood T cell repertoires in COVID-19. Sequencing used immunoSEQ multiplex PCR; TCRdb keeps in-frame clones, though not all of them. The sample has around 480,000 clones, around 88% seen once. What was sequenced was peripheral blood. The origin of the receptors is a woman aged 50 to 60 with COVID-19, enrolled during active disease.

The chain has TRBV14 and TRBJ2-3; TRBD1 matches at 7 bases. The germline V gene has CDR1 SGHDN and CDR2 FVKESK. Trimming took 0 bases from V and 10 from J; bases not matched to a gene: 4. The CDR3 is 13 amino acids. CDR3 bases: TGTGCCAGCAGCCAAGATCGAACAGGGGCGCAGTATTTT. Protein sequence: CASSQDRTGAQYF. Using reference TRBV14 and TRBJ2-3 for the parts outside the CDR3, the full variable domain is EAGVTQFPSHSVIEKGQTVTLRCDPISGHDNLYWYRRVMGKEIKFLLHFVKESKQDESGMPNNRFLAERTGGTYSTLKVQPAELEDSGVYFCASSQDRTGAQYFGPGTRLTVL.

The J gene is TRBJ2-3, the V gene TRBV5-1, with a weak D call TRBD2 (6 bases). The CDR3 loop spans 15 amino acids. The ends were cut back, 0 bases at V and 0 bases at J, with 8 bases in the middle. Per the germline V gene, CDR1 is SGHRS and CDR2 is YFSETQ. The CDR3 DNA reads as TGCGCCAGCAGCTTGGTCCGGGGGAGCACAGATACGCAGTATTTT. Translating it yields CASSLVRGSTDTQYF.

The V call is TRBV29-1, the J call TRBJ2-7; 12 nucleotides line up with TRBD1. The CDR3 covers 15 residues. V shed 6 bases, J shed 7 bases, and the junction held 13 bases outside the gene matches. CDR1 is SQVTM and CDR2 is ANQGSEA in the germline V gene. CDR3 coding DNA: TGCAGCGTGGGAGGGCCCGGGACAGGGGGCTGGGAGCAGTACTTC. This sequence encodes CSVGGPGTGGWEQYF.

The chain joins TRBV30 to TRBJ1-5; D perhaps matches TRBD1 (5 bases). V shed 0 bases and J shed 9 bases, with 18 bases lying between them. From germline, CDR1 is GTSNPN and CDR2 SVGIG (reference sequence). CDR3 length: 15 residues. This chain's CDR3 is CAWSVRKGAWGPQHF. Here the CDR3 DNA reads TGTGCCTGGAGTGTTCGTAAAGGGGCTTGGGGGCCCCAGCATTTT. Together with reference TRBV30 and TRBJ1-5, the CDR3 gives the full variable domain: SQTIHQWPATLVQPVGSPLSLECTVEGTSNPNLYWYRQAAGRGLQLLFYSVGIGQISSEVPQNLSASRPQDRQFILSSKKLLLSDSGFYLCAWSVRKGAWGPQHFGDGTRLSIL.

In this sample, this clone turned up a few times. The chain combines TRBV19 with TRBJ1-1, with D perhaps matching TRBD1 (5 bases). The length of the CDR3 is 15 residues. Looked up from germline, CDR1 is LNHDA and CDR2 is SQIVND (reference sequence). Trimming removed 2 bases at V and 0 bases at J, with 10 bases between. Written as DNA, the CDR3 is TGTGCCAGTAGTATATCCAGGGTCATGAACACTGAAGCTTTCTTT. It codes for CASSISRVMNTEAFF.

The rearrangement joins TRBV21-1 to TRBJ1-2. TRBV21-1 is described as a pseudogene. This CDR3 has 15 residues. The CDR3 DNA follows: TGTGCCATCCGAGGAGTCCCACCTACTAACTATGGCTACACCTTC. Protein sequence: CAIRGVPPTNYGYTF.

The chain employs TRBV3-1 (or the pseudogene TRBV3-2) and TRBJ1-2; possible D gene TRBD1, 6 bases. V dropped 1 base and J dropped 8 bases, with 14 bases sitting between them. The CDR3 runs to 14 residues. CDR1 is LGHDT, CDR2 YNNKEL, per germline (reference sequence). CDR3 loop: CASSQGGQGGGYTF. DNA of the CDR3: TGTGCCAGCAGCCAAGGGGGGCAAGGGGGAGGCTACACCTTC.

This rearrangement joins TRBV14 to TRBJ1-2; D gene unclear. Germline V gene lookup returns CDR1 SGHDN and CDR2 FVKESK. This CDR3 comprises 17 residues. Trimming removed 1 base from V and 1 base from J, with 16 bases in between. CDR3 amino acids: CASSQVTEPLLNYGYTF. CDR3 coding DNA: TGTGCCAGCAGCCAAGTTACAGAGCCATTACTTAACTATGGCTACACCTTC.

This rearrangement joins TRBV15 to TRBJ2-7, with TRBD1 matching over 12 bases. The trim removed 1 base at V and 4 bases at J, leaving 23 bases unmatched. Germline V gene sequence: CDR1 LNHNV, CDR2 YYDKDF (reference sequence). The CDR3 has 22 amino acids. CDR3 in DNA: TGTGCCACCAGCAGAGGTTGGGGACAGGGGGCGGGTAGCGGGGGACCCGCGTACGAGCAGTACTTC. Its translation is CATSRGWGQGAGSGGPAYEQYF.

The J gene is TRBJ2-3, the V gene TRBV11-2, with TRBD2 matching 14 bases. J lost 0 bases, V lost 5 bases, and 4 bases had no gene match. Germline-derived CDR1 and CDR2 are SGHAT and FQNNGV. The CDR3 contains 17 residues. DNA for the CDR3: TGTGCCAGCAGCCGGAGACTAGCGGGGGGGAGCACAGATACGCAGTATTTT. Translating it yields CASSRRLAGGSTDTQYF.

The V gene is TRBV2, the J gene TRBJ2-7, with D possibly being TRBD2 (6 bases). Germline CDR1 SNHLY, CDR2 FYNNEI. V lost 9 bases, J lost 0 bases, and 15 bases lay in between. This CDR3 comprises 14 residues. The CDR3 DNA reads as TGTGCCAGTAAACCCCTCGGGAGCTCCTACGAGCAGTACTTC. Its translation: CASKPLGSSYEQYF.

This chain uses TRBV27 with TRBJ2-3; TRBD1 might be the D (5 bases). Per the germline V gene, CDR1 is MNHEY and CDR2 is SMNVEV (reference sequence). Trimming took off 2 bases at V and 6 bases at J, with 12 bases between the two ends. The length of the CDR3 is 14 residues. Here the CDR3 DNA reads TGTGCCAGCAGTTTAGGCAGGGTCGGCGATACGCAGTATTTT. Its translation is CASSLGRVGDTQYF.

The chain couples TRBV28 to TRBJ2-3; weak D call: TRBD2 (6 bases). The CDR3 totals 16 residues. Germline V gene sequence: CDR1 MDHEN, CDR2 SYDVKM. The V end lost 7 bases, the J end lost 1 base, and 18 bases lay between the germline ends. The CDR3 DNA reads TGTGCCAGCAACCGTCCGGGGGACGGAGGCACAGATACGCAGTATTTT. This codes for CASNRPGDGGTDTQYF.

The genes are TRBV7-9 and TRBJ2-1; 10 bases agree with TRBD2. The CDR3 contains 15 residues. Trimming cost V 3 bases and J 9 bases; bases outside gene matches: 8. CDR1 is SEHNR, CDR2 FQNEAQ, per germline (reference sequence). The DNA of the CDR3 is TGTGCCAGCAGCTTGCTAGGGACTAGCGAGGGTGAGCAGTTCTTC. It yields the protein CASSLLGTSEGEQFF.

CDR3: CASSPGGYPGYTF. The CDR3 DNA reads TGTGCCAGCAGTCCTGGAGGGTACCCGGGCTACACCTTC. The chain carries TRBV3-1 (or the pseudogene TRBV3-2) and TRBJ1-2, with D unresolved. CDR1 and CDR2 from the germline V gene are LGHDT and YNNKEL (reference sequence). This CDR3 comprises 13 residues. The ends were cut back, 6 bases at V and 8 bases at J, with 16 bases in the middle.

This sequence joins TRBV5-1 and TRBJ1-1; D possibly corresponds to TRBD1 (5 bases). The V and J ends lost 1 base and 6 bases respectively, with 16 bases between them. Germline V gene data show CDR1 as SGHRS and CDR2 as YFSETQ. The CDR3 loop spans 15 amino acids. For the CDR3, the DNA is TGCGCCAGCAGCTTGTCTAGGGGCGTTAGATCTGAAGCTTTCTTT. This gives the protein CASSLSRGVRSEAFF. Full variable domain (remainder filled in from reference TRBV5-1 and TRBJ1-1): KAGVTQTPRYLIKTRGQQVTLSCSPISGHRSVSWYQQTPGQGLQFLFEYFSETQRNKGNFPGRFSGRQFSNSRSEMNVSTLELGDSALYLCASSLSRGVRSEAFFGQGTRLTVV.

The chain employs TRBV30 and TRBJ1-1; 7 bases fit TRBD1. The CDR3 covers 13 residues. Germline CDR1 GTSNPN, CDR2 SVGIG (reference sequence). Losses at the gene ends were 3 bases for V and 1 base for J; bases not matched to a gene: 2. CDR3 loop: CAWRGQENTEAFF. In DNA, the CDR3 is TGTGCCTGGAGAGGACAGGAGAACACTGAAGCTTTCTTT.

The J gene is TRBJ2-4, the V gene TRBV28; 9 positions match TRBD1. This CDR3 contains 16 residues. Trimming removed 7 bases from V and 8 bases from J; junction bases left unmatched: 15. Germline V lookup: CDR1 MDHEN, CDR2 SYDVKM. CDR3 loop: CASIGRDRAPRDIQYF. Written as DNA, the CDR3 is TGTGCCAGCATAGGTCGGGACAGGGCCCCACGGGACATTCAGTACTTC.

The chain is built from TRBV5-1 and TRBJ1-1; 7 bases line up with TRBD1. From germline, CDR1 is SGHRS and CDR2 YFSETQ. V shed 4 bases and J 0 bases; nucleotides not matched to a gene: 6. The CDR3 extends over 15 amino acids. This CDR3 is CASSPQGGLNTEAFF. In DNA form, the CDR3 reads TGCGCCAGCAGCCCCCAGGGGGGCCTGAACACTGAAGCTTTCTTT.

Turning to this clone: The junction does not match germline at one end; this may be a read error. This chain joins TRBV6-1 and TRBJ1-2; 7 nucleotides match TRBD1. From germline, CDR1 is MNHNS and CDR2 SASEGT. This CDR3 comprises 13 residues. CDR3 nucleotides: TGTGCCAGCAGTGATCACCCCGGGACAGTCCCCCTGTTC. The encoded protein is CASSDHPGTVPLF.